Presented here are 8 T cell receptor beta chains from one specimen sequenced in a study of blood T cell repertoires in COVID-19 (TCRdb year 2020). The method behind the library was the immunoSEQ multiplex PCR assay. In its TCRdb copy, this immuneACCESS table keeps in-frame sequences only and misses some clones. Where compared with another copy, unresolved V genes explain less than half of these, and the others have no known cause. The sample profile shows roughly 65,000 clones; around 83% of them were found once. Roughly 40% of the sample belongs to the ten largest clones. The sample was peripheral blood. These receptor sequences come from an elderly woman with active or convalescent COVID-19.

The chain recombines TRBV2 with TRBJ2-2, with 7 bases lining up with TRBD2. V trimming: 6 bases; J trimming: 4 bases; junction bases outside the gene matches: 2. The CDR3 extends over 13 amino acids. Germline V gene sequence: CDR1 SNHLY, CDR2 FYNNEI. CDR3 residues: CASRGGFTGELFF. CDR3 nucleotides: TGTGCCAGCAGGGGGGGGTTCACCGGGGAGCTGTTTTTT. The variable domain in full, with the rest retrieved from reference TRBV2 and TRBJ2-2, is EPEVTQTPSHQVTQMGQEVILRCVPISNHLYFYWYRQILGQKVEFLVSFYNNEISEKSEIFDDQFSVERPDGSNFTLKIRSTKLEDSAMYFCASRGGFTGELFFGEGSRLTVL.

J is TRBJ1-2 and V is TRBV7-2; D is unresolved. The CDR3 spans 8 residues. V dropped 4 bases and J dropped 13 bases, with 4 bases sitting between them. Germline V gives CDR1 SGHTA, CDR2 FQGNSA. CDR3 region: CASSSGTF. The CDR3 DNA reads TGTGCCAGCAGCTCGGGCACCTTC.

This sequence joins TRBV28 and TRBJ2-3, with unresolved D. The germline V and J ends were trimmed by 2 bases and 8 bases, with 8 bases remaining between them. This CDR3 is built from 12 residues. In germline, CDR1 is MDHEN, CDR2 SYDVKM. The CDR3 DNA follows: TGTGCCAGCAGTTTAGGTAGTTTTACGCAGTATTTT. It translates to CASSLGSFTQYF. The complete variable domain, with remaining parts taken from reference TRBV28 and TRBJ2-3, reads DVKVTQSSRYLVKRTGEKVFLECVQDMDHENMFWYRQDPGLGLRLIYFSYDVKMKEKGDIPEGYSVSREKKERFSLILESASTNQTSMYLCASSLGSFTQYFGPGTRLTVL.

The chain is built from TRBV10-3 and TRBJ1-5; D unclear. Germline V CDR1 and CDR2: ENHRY, SYGVKD. The CDR3 extends over 13 amino acids. Trimming stripped 3 bases from V and 7 bases from J, with 10 bases between. The CDR3 protein is CAISDGLGQPQHF. As DNA, the CDR3 is TGTGCCATCAGTGATGGACTAGGCCAGCCCCAGCATTTT.

This rearrangement joins TRBV6-4 to TRBJ1-3; D is possibly TRBD1 (5 bases). V shed 9 bases and J shed 0 bases, with 15 bases lying between them. CDR3 size: 15 residues. Looked up from germline, CDR1 is MRHNA and CDR2 is SNTAGT. The CDR3 DNA reads TGTGCCAGGGAGACAGTGCTACTCTCTGGAAACACCATATATTTT. Translation: CARETVLLSGNTIYF.

The chain couples TRBV12-3 or TRBV12-4 to TRBJ2-3; 9 nucleotides line up with TRBD1. The CDR3 spans 12 residues. V was pared by 8 bases and J by 3 bases, with 0 bases of the junction left unmatched. DNA for the CDR3: TGTGCCAGCGGGACAGGGACAGATACGCAGTATTTT. The encoded protein is CASGTGTDTQYF.

This chain links TRBV7-8 with TRBJ2-7, with TRBD1 matching 7 bases. Germline V gene data show CDR1 as SGHVS and CDR2 as FQNEAQ. This CDR3 spans 15 amino acids. V lost 4 bases to trimming and J lost 2 bases; unmatched junction nucleotides: 8. As DNA, the CDR3 is TGTGCCAGCAGCTCGCCCCGGGACAGACCCTACGAGCAGTACTTC. Residues: CASSSPRDRPYEQYF.

This chain uses TRBV10-3 with TRBJ2-7; D gene ambiguous. The CDR3 consists of 16 residues. Trimming took off 0 bases at V and 2 bases at J, with 14 bases between the two ends. CDR1 is ENHRY, CDR2 SYGVKD, per germline. CDR3 nucleotides: TGTGCCATCAGTGAGTCGCCGACTCGTGTCACCTACGAGCAGTACTTC. Its protein product is CAISESPTRVTYEQYF.